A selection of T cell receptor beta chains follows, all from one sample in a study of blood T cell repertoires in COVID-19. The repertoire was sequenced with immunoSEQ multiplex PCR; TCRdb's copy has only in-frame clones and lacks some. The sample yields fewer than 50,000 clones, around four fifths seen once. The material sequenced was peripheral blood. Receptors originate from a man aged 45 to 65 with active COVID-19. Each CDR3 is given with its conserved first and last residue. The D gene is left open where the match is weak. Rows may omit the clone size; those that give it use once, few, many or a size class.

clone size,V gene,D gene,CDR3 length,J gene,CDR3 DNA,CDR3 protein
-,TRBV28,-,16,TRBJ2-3,TGTGCCAGCAGTTTAGGTGCAGCCCTGAGGGCAGATACGCAGTATTTT,CASSLGAALRADTQYF
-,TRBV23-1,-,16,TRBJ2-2,TGCGCCAGCAGTCAATCTGGGGCAGCTTACACCGGGGAGCTGTTTTTT,CASSQSGAAYTGELFF
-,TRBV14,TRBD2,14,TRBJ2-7,TGTGCCAGCAGCCGGAGCGGGGTCTACTACGAGCAGTACTTC,CASSRSGVYYEQYF
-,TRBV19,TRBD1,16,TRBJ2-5,TGTGCCAGTAGTATGACCGGGACAGGGGGCGGGGAGACCCAGTACTTC,CASSMTGTGGGETQYF
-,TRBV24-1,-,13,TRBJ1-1,TGTGCCATGGGGGGGTGCGCGAACACTGAAGCTTTCTTT,CAMGGCANTEAFF
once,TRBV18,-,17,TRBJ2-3,TGTGCCAGCTCACCGTTAGCGGAACTCCCTAGCACAGATACGCAGTATTTT,CASSPLAELPSTDTQYF
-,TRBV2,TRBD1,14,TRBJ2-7,TGTGCCAGCAGACCCGGGACAGGGGGCGATCAATGGTGCTTC,CASRPGTGGDQWCF
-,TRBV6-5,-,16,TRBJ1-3,TGTGCCAGCAGTTATCGGCTGGGGCTCTCTGGAAACACCATATATTTT,CASSYRLGLSGNTIYF
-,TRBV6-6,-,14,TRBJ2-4,TGTGCCAGCAGTTCCACCCCCGGAGAAAACATTCAGTACTTC,CASSSTPGENIQYF
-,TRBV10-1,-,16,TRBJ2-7,TGCGCCAGCAGTGAGTTCCCGTGGGGCGCGACATACGAGCAGTACTTC,CASSEFPWGATYEQYF
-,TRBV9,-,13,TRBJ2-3,TGTGCCAGCAGCGACACACGGGCAGATACGCAGTATTTT,CASSDTRADTQYF
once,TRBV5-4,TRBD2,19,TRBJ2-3,TGTGCCAGCACCCGGGGGCTAGCGGGGGGCCACATTAGCACAGATACGCAGTATTTT,CASTRGLAGGHISTDTQYF
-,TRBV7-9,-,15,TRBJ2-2,TGTGCCAGCAGCTGGGGGGACGGGAGCACCGGGGAGCTGTTTTTT,CASSWGDGSTGELFF
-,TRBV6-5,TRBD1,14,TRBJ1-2,TGTGCCAGCAGTCCGGGACAGGCAAACTATGGCTACACCTTC,CASSPGQANYGYTF
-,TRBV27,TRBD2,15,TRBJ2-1,TGTGCCAGCAGCCAGACTAGCGGGGGGTCCAATGAGCAGTTCTTC,CASSQTSGGSNEQFF
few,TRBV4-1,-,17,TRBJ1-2,TGCGCCAGCAGCCAAGATTCAGGGATTATCGCTAACTATGGCTACACCTTC,CASSQDSGIIANYGYTF
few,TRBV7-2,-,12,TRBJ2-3,TGTGCCAGCACCTCGGGGGGCGGTACGCAGTATTTT,CASTSGGGTQYF
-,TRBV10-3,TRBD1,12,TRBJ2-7,TGTGCCATCAGGGACAGGGGTGATAGGGAGTACTTC,CAIRDRGDREYF
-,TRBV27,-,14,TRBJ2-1,TGTGCCAGCAGTCTCGACGGGGAGTACAATGAGCAGTTCTTC,CASSLDGEYNEQFF
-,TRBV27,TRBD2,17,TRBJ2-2,TGTGCCAGCAGTCCCAGTGGTAGCGGGGCGTACACCGGGGAGCTGTTTTTT,CASSPSGSGAYTGELFF
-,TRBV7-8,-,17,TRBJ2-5,TGTGCCAGCAGCTTTCTGGTACCCGCAGCCAACGGGGGGACCCAGTACTTC,CASSFLVPAANGGTQYF
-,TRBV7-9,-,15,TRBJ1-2,TGTGCCAGCAGCTCGTCAGGGGCTGATTACTATGGCTACACCTTC,CASSSSGADYYGYTF
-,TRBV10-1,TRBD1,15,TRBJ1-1,TGCGCCAGCAGTGAGGAGAGGGGGCGGAACACTGAAGCTTTCTTT,CASSEERGRNTEAFF
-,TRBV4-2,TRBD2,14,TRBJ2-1,TGTGCCAGCAGCCAAGTTCTAGCGGGGGGTGAGCAGTTCTTC,CASSQVLAGGEQFF
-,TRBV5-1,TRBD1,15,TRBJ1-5,TGCGCCAGCAGCTTACAGGGGGGGAGCAATCAGCCCCAGCATTTT,CASSLQGGSNQPQHF
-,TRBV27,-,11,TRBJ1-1,TGTGCCAGCAGTCCGGGGACTGAAGCTTTCTTT,CASSPGTEAFF
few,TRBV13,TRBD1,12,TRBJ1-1,TGTGCCAGCAGCTCTAGAGAGGGGGCGGCTTTCTTT,CASSSREGAAFF
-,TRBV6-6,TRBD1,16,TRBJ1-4,TGTGCCAGCAGTTACCCGCCACAGGGGGCGTATGAAAAACTGTTTTTT,CASSYPPQGAYEKLFF
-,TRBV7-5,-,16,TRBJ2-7,TGTGTCAGAAGCTTAGCCGGTCGACAGGGAGACTACGAGCAGTACTTC,CVRSLAGRQGDYEQYF
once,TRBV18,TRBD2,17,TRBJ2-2,TGTGCCAGCTCACCTCCGACTAGCGGCGCGAACACCGGGGAGCTGTTTTTT,CASSPPTSGANTGELFF
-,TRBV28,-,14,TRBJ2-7,TGTGCCAGCAGTTTATGGGACACCGCCTACGAGCAGTACTTC,CASSLWDTAYEQYF
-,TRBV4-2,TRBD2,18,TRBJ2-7,TGTGCCAGCAGCCAAGATCCCCTAGCGGGGTGGATTTCCTACGAGCAGTACTTC,CASSQDPLAGWISYEQYF
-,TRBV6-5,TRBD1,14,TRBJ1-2,TGTGCCAGCACAAGACAGGGGGCGCTTAATGGCTACACCTTC,CASTRQGALNGYTF
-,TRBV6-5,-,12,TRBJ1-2,TGTGCCAGCAGACGGCAGGGCGTTGGCTACACCTTC,CASRRQGVGYTF
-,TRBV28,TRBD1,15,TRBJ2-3,TGTGCCAGCAGCCCTACAGGGGCGCCAGCAGATACGCAGTATTTT,CASSPTGAPADTQYF
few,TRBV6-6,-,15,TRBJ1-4,TGTGCCAGCAGTTCCCCTCGGGGGGCGCATGAAAAACTGTTTTTT,CASSSPRGAHEKLFF
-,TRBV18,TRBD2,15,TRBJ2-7,TGTGCCAACTCACCTCCTAGCGGGGGAAACTACGAGCAGTACTTC,CANSPPSGGNYEQYF
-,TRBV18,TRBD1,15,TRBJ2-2,TGTGCCAGCTCACCATTGGGACAGGGCACCGGGGAGCTGTTTTTT,CASSPLGQGTGELFF
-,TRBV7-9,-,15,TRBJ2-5,TGTGCCAGCAGCTTAGAGTCATTCGGGGAAGAGACCCAGTACTTC,CASSLESFGEETQYF
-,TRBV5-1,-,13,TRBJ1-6,TGCGCCAGCAGCTTGAGCGAGACTCAACCCCTCCACTTT,CASSLSETQPLHF
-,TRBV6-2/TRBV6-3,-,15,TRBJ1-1,TGTGCCAGCAGTTACCTCAAGACCGGGGGTGCTGAAGCTTTCTTT,CASSYLKTGGAEAFF
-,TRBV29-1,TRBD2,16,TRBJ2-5,TGCAGCGTTTTCCCCTATCGGAGCGGGGGCGGGGAGACCCAGTACTTC,CSVFPYRSGGGETQYF
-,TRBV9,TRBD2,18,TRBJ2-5,TGTGCCAGCAGCGTAGGGGCTAGCGGGGGGCTCGGCCTGGAGACCCAGTACTTC,CASSVGASGGLGLETQYF
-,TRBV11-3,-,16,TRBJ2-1,TGTGCCAGCAGCTTGGGCTCGGGGGACTCCTACAATGAGCAGTTCTTC,CASSLGSGDSYNEQFF
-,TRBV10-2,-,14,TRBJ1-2,TGCGCCAGCAGTGAGCTCTCCTTTAACTATGGCTACACCTTC,CASSELSFNYGYTF
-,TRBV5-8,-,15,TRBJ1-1,TGTGCCAGCAGCTTCGGGGGTAAGGGGAACACTGAAGCTTTCTTT,CASSFGGKGNTEAFF
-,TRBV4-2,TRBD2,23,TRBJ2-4,TGTGCCAGCAGCCACCCCGTGACTAGCGGGGGGTCGGGAACGGGTATCGCCAAAAACATTCAGTACTTC,CASSHPVTSGGSGTGIAKNIQYF
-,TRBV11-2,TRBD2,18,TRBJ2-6,TGTGCCAGCAGCTTAGCTCTAGCGGCGGTCTCTGGGGCCAACGTCCTGACTTTC,CASSLALAAVSGANVLTF
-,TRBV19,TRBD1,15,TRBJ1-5,TGTGCCAGTAGGATTAGGGGACAGGGAGATCAGCCCCAGCATTTT,CASRIRGQGDQPQHF
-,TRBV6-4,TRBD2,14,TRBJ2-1,TGTGCCAGCAGTCGGGACTACCAAAGAATTGAGCAGTTCTTC,CASSRDYQRIEQFF
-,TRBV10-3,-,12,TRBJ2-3,TGTGCCATCAGGGACAACACAGATACGCAGTATTTT,CAIRDNTDTQYF
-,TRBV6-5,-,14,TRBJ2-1,TGTGCCAGCAACGGTCTCGGGACTCCCAATGAGCAGTTCTTC,CASNGLGTPNEQFF
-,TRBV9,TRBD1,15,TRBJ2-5,TGTGCCAGCAGCCCCCGACAGGGGGCCGGGGAGACCCAGTACTTC,CASSPRQGAGETQYF